This passage covers 17 T cell receptor beta chains from one sample sequenced in a study of cytomegalovirus exposure and HLA in healthy donors. PCR used 60 Vbeta primers and 13 Jbeta primers. The repertoire was sequenced with immunoSEQ multiplex PCR; TCRdb's copy has only in-frame clones and lacks some. The sample holds around 120,000 clones, about 73% seen once. Input material: PBMCs. The source of these receptors is a woman in her thirties or forties in good health and CMV-seronegative.

This clone was counted a single time. The chain uses TRBV6-5 and TRBJ2-7, with TRBD2 matching over 8 bases. From germline, CDR1 is MNHEY and CDR2 SVGAGI. V lost 2 bases, J lost 2 bases, and 8 bases stayed unmatched. The CDR3 loop spans 16 amino acids. The CDR3 is CASSYDRRGAPYEQYF. The CDR3, as DNA: TGTGCCAGCAGTTACGATCGGCGGGGGGCGCCCTACGAGCAGTACTTC.

J is TRBJ2-5 and V is TRBV5-1; TRBD1 might be the D (6 bases). The tail of the sequence fits TRBJ2-7 better, so the J call may be wrong. CDR3 length: 15 residues. Per the germline V gene, CDR1 is SGHRS and CDR2 is YFSETQ. DNA of the CDR3: TGCGCCAGCAGCTTCAACCGGGACAACACCTACGAGCAGTACTTC. Translating it yields CASSFNRDNTYEQYF.

The chain couples TRBV6-6 to TRBJ2-2; maybe TRBD1 (5 bases). V was trimmed by 6 bases and J by 6 bases, leaving 11 bases between them. From germline, CDR1 is MNHNY and CDR2 SVGAGI (reference sequence). This CDR3 is built from 13 residues. This CDR3 is CASSRRGAGELFF. The DNA for the CDR3 is TGTGCCAGCAGCCGTAGGGGTGCCGGGGAGCTGTTTTTT.

This chain connects TRBV7-9 to TRBJ1-1; maybe TRBD1 (5 bases). This CDR3 is built from 13 residues. V was trimmed by 4 bases and J by 1 base, leaving 7 bases between them. Germline assignment: CDR1 SEHNR and CDR2 FQNEAQ (reference sequence). The CDR3 sequence: CASSSTGNTEAFF. The CDR3 DNA follows: TGTGCCAGCAGCTCAACAGGGAACACTGAAGCTTTCTTT.

The chain carries TRBV7-9 and TRBJ1-1, with 8 positions matching TRBD1. Losses at the gene ends were 4 bases for V and 5 bases for J; bases not matched to a gene: 3. There are 13 residues in the CDR3. Germline V lookup: CDR1 SEHNR, CDR2 FQNEAQ (reference sequence). The CDR3: CASSWTGRTEAFF. The CDR3 region has the DNA TGTGCCAGCAGCTGGACAGGGAGGACTGAAGCTTTCTTT.

The chain has TRBV2 and TRBJ2-7, with 10 bases identical to TRBD2. CDR3 size: 15 residues. V was clipped by 5 bases and J by 2 bases; unmatched bases: 6. Germline loops: CDR1 SNHLY, CDR2 FYNNEI. The CDR3 sequence is CASSSGLAEAYEQYF. The CDR3 bases are TGTGCCAGCAGTTCCGGACTAGCGGAAGCCTACGAGCAGTACTTC.

CDR3 amino acids: CAITDRSYRMNTEAFF. DNA of the CDR3: TGTGCCATCACGGACAGATCGTATAGGATGAACACTGAAGCTTTCTTT. The chain uses TRBV10-3 and TRBJ1-1; TRBD1 might be the D (6 bases). Germline V gene sequence: CDR1 ENHRY, CDR2 SYGVKD. This CDR3 has 16 residues. Trimming took off 7 bases at V and 0 bases at J, with 18 bases between the two ends.

This clone showed up just once. The chain employs TRBV15 and TRBJ2-1; the match to TRBD2 covers 9 bases. CDR1 LNHNV and CDR2 YYDKDF come from the germline V gene (reference sequence). The length of the CDR3 is 15 residues. J lost 10 bases, V lost 6 bases, and 13 bases had no gene match. CDR3 coding DNA: TGTGCCACCAGAGAGGGGGCGGGAGGGCTCCCCGAGCAGTTCTTC. This translates into CATREGAGGLPEQFF.

The chain carries TRBV28 and TRBJ2-2; TRBD1 is a possible D gene (5 bases). Trimming removed 7 bases from V and 3 bases from J, with 9 bases in between. Germline V gene data show CDR1 as MDHEN and CDR2 as SYDVKM. This CDR3 is 13 amino acids long. This CDR3 is CASKRGYTGELFF. For the CDR3, the DNA is TGTGCCAGCAAAAGGGGTTACACCGGGGAGCTGTTTTTT. Filled out from reference TRBV28 and TRBJ2-2, the complete variable domain reads DVKVTQSSRYLVKRTGEKVFLECVQDMDHENMFWYRQDPGLGLRLIYFSYDVKMKEKGDIPEGYSVSREKKERFSLILESASTNQTSMYLCASKRGYTGELFFGEGSRLTVL.

The rearrangement uses TRBV11-2 and TRBJ1-4; unclear D gene. CDR3 length: 16 amino acids. Germline values: CDR1 SGHAT, CDR2 FQNNGV. The V end was cut by 2 bases, the J end by 8 bases, with 18 bases between. CDR3 DNA sequence: TGTGCCAGCAGCTTAATGAGTCGGGTGAGAGGAGAAAAACTGTTTTTT. It specifies CASSLMSRVRGEKLFF.

In its sample, this clone was seen a few times. V usage is TRBV10-1 and J usage is TRBJ2-1; 11 bases line up with TRBD2. Germline V gene data show CDR1 as WNHNN and CDR2 as SYGVQD (reference sequence). The CDR3 contains 14 residues. V gave up 8 bases and J gave up 2 bases; unmatched junction bases: 2. As DNA, the CDR3 is TGCGCCAGCGGGACTAGCGGAGCCTACAATGAGCAGTTCTTC. This codes for CASGTSGAYNEQFF.

This chain links TRBV18 with TRBJ2-1, with TRBD2 matching 8 bases. CDR1 KGHSH and CDR2 LQKENI come from the germline V gene. The junction had 10 bases not matched to a gene; V was cut back by 6 bases and J by 6 bases. This CDR3 spans 15 amino acids. The CDR3 is CASSPGLGLGNEQFF. The CDR3 region has the DNA TGTGCCAGCTCGCCGGGACTAGGTTTGGGCAATGAGCAGTTCTTC.

The V and J genes are TRBV7-2 and TRBJ1-6; D might be TRBD1 (5 bases). Germline assignment: CDR1 SGHTA and CDR2 FQGNSA. Deletions cut 2 bases from V and 8 bases from J, with 16 bases between. The CDR3 contains 16 residues. The CDR3 reads CASSLWGDRTYSPLHF. The CDR3 DNA follows: TGTGCCAGCAGCTTATGGGGCGACAGAACCTATTCACCCCTCCACTTT.

The chain uses TRBV28 and TRBJ2-5; TRBD2 matches at 11 bases. The J call may be wrong; the DNA end is better matched by TRBJ2-7. Germline loops: CDR1 MDHEN, CDR2 SYDVKM. CDR3 length: 14 residues. The CDR3 DNA is TGTGCCAGCAGACTAGCGGGAGCTACCTACGAGCAGTACTTC. This encodes CASRLAGATYEQYF.

V gene TRBV27 combines with J gene TRBJ2-7; 14 nucleotides match TRBD2. This CDR3 contains 16 residues. V was pared by 6 bases and J by 4 bases, with 8 bases of the junction left unmatched. Germline lookup yields CDR1 MNHEY and CDR2 SMNVEV (reference sequence). The CDR3 region is CASSRQGLAGEYEQYF. The CDR3, as DNA: TGTGCCAGCAGCCGCCAGGGACTAGCGGGAGAATACGAGCAGTACTTC.

On this clone: Germline and junction disagree at one end, which may indicate a read error. The rearrangement joins TRBV7-9 to TRBJ2-2, with a possible D match to TRBD2 (5 bases). The CDR3 spans 17 residues. In germline, CDR1 is SEHNR, CDR2 FQNEAQ (reference sequence). The CDR3 here is CSSRHTRALENTGELFF. The CDR3 DNA follows: TGTTCCAGCAGACATACGAGGGCACTAGAGAACACCGGGGAGCTGTTTTTT.

The CDR3 here is CASSDTNTQYF. Written as DNA, the CDR3 is TGTGCCAGCAGTGACACCAATACGCAGTATTTT. The chain combines TRBV6-5 with TRBJ2-3; D ambiguous. The CDR3 is 11 amino acids. Germline CDR1 is MNHEY and CDR2 is SVGAGI. V was shortened by 5 bases and J by 7 bases, with 7 bases between the two germline ends.